The clone carrying this T cell receptor (beta chain) was observed at least ten times. The V gene's germline CDR1 is SNHLY and CDR2 FYNNEI. V trimming: 8 bases; J trimming: 6 bases; junction bases outside the gene matches: 7. The CDR3 has 13 residues. PBMCs originated in approximately 9.2 ml of fresh peripheral blood. The record originates from a study of Graves' ophthalmopathy and Graves' hyperthyroidism. From RNA, the CDR3 regions of TCR beta chains were amplified and sequenced. HTBI primers were employed in first-round RT-PCR, then a second-round multiplex PCR followed. One entry per CDR3 protein results from TCRdb running MiXCR on the multiplex PCR reads. The table lists nearly 400,000 distinct CDR3 sequences, 18% of them singletons.

The sequenced sample was peripheral blood. V usage is TRBV2 and J usage is TRBJ2-7, with 10 bases identical to TRBD1. The source is a woman younger than 30 with Graves' ophthalmopathy. The CDR3: CASGAGTGAEQYF. The DNA of the CDR3 is TGTGCCAGCGGGGCCGGGACAGGGGCCGAGCAGTACTTC.